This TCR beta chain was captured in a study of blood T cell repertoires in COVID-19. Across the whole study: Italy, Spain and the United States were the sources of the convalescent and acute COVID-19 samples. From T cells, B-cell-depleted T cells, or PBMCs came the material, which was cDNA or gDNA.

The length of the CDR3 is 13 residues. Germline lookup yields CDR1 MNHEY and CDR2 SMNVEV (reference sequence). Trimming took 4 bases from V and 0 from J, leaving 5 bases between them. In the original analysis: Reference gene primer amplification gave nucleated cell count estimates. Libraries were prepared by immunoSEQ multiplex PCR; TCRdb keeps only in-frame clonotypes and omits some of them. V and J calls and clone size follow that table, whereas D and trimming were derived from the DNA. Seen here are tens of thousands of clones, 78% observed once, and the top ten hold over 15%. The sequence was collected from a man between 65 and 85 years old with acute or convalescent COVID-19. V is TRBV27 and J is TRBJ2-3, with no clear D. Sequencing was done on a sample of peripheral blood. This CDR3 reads CASSSGSTDTQYF. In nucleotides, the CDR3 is TGTGCCAGCAGTTCCGGGAGCACAGATACGCAGTATTTT.